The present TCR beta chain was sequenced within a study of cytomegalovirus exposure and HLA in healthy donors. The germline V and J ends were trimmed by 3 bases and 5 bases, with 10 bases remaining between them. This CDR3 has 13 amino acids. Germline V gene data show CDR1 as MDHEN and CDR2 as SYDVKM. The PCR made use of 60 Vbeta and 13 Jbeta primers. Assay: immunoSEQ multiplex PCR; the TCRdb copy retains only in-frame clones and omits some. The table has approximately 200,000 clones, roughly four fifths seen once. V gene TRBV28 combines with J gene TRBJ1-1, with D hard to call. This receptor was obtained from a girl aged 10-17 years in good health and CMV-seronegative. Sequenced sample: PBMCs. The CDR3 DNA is TGTGCCAGCAGTTTTCGGGTTGTGACTGAAGCTTTCTTT. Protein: CASSFRVVTEAFF.